These T cell receptor beta chains were read from a single sample in a study of a mutant IDH1 vaccine in newly diagnosed glioma. Profiling relied on immunoSEQ multiplex PCR, and the TCRdb table lists in-frame clones only, not all of them. The table records about 51,000 clones, roughly 80% of them present only once. Sequenced material: PBMCs, taken from a glioma patient treated with radiotherapy, temozolomide or both. The receptor set was obtained from a woman in her thirties or forties with glioma. Each CDR3 is given with its conserved first and last residue. Each record gives: J gene, V gene, clone size, D gene, CDR3 DNA, CDR3 protein. D genes are given only for firm matches. Expanded clones get a size class; other rows say once, few or many, or leave the size out.

J gene: TRBJ1-3; V gene: TRBV7-9; clone size: -; D gene: -; CDR3 DNA: TGTGCCAGCAGACGGGCTGGAAACACCATATATTTT; CDR3 protein: CASRRAGNTIYF
J gene: TRBJ2-1; V gene: TRBV4-1; clone size: -; D gene: -; CDR3 DNA: TGCGCCAGCGGGAGGGGCGGGGGCGGATACAATGAGCAGTTCTTC; CDR3 protein: CASGRGGGGYNEQFF
J gene: TRBJ2-7; V gene: TRBV5-3; clone size: few; D gene: -; CDR3 DNA: TGTGCCAGAAGCTTGTTCCTTCCCTACGAGCAGTACTTC; CDR3 protein: CARSLFLPYEQYF
J gene: TRBJ1-4; V gene: TRBV10-1; clone size: -; D gene: -; CDR3 DNA: TGCGCCAGCAGTGAGAGTAGAGGGGCCAGGCGGCTGTTTTTT; CDR3 protein: CASSESRGARRLFF
J gene: TRBJ2-5; V gene: TRBV5-1; clone size: few; D gene: -; CDR3 DNA: TGCGCCAGCAGCTTGAGACAACCAAAAGAGACCCAGTACTTC; CDR3 protein: CASSLRQPKETQYF
J gene: TRBJ1-1; V gene: TRBV19; clone size: once; D gene: -; CDR3 DNA: TGTGCCAGTAGTATACTGGGGGCAGGAAACACTGAAGCTTTCTTT; CDR3 protein: CASSILGAGNTEAFF
J gene: TRBJ2-1; V gene: TRBV4-1; clone size: few; D gene: -; CDR3 DNA: TGCGCCAGCAGCCTCGACAGTGAGCAGTTCTTC; CDR3 protein: CASSLDSEQFF
J gene: TRBJ2-7; V gene: TRBV10-3; clone size: -; D gene: -; CDR3 DNA: TGTGCCATCAGTGAGTACGGACAGTCCGAGCAGTACTTC; CDR3 protein: CAISEYGQSEQYF
J gene: TRBJ1-5; V gene: TRBV28; clone size: -; D gene: TRBD1; CDR3 DNA: TGTGCCAGCAGTCTCGGACAGGCGGAGGGCAATCAGCCCCAGCATTTT; CDR3 protein: CASSLGQAEGNQPQHF
J gene: TRBJ1-2; V gene: TRBV19; clone size: -; D gene: -; CDR3 DNA: TGTGCCAGCCACCAGTGGGCGGGGAACTATGGCTACACCTTC; CDR3 protein: CASHQWAGNYGYTF
J gene: TRBJ2-1; V gene: TRBV15; clone size: -; D gene: -; CDR3 DNA: TGTGCCACCAGCAGAGGGGCCAGCAGGGTACTCTCCTACAATGAGCAGTTCTTC; CDR3 protein: CATSRGASRVLSYNEQFF
J gene: TRBJ2-7; V gene: TRBV2; clone size: -; D gene: -; CDR3 DNA: TGTGCCAGCAGTGAGGGCGACACCTACGAGCAGTACTTC; CDR3 protein: CASSEGDTYEQYF
J gene: TRBJ1-1; V gene: TRBV18; clone size: -; D gene: -; CDR3 DNA: TGTGCCAGCTCATTACAGAGGAACACTGAAGCTTTCTTT; CDR3 protein: CASSLQRNTEAFF
J gene: TRBJ2-7; V gene: TRBV7-6; clone size: -; D gene: -; CDR3 DNA: TGTGCCAGCAGCCGCGGGGCCTCCTACGAGCAGTACTTC; CDR3 protein: CASSRGASYEQYF
J gene: TRBJ2-1; V gene: TRBV4-1; clone size: -; D gene: TRBD2; CDR3 DNA: TGCGCCAGCAGCCACGGCGGGGGACCCTACAATGAGCAGTTCTTC; CDR3 protein: CASSHGGGPYNEQFF
J gene: TRBJ2-1; V gene: TRBV7-8; clone size: -; D gene: TRBD1; CDR3 DNA: TGTGCCAGCAGCCTCCGGGACAGGGTCAATGAGCAGTTCTTC; CDR3 protein: CASSLRDRVNEQFF
J gene: TRBJ2-5; V gene: TRBV25-1; clone size: -; D gene: -; CDR3 DNA: TGTGCCAGCAGGCAAGAGACCCAGTACTTC; CDR3 protein: CASRQETQYF
J gene: TRBJ1-2; V gene: TRBV9; clone size: -; D gene: TRBD1; CDR3 DNA: TGTGCCAGCAGCGCCCTAAGACAGGGGCTCCATGGCTACACCTTC; CDR3 protein: CASSALRQGLHGYTF
J gene: TRBJ1-3; V gene: TRBV7-2; clone size: once; D gene: -; CDR3 DNA: -; CDR3 protein: CASSFGPGSGNTIYF
J gene: TRBJ2-5; V gene: TRBV5-1; clone size: -; D gene: TRBD2; CDR3 DNA: TGCGCCAGCAGCTTGTCGGACTTAGCGGGGGGGCCGGAGACCCAGTACTTC; CDR3 protein: CASSLSDLAGGPETQYF
J gene: TRBJ1-4; V gene: TRBV2; clone size: few; D gene: -; CDR3 DNA: TGTGCCAGCAGTGTGGATAGGGAGGGGGAACTGTTTTTT; CDR3 protein: CASSVDREGELFF
J gene: TRBJ1-1; V gene: TRBV9; clone size: few; D gene: TRBD1; CDR3 DNA: TGTGCCAGCAGCGTACAGGGGGCTAACACTGAAGCTTTCTTT; CDR3 protein: CASSVQGANTEAFF
J gene: TRBJ1-1; V gene: TRBV7-9; clone size: -; D gene: -; CDR3 DNA: TGTGCCAGCAGCTTAGGGGAACAACTAGGGACCTGGGGCACTGAAGCTTTCTTT; CDR3 protein: CASSLGEQLGTWGTEAFF
J gene: TRBJ2-5; V gene: TRBV18; clone size: few; D gene: -; CDR3 DNA: TGTGCCAGCTCACCTGGGAGTCCAGAGACCCAGTACTTC; CDR3 protein: CASSPGSPETQYF
J gene: TRBJ1-4; V gene: TRBV5-6; clone size: -; D gene: TRBD1; CDR3 DNA: TGTGCCAGCAGCTTGGCCGGAGGGACAGGGCCTGAAAAACTGTTTTTT; CDR3 protein: CASSLAGGTGPEKLFF
J gene: TRBJ2-7; V gene: TRBV18; clone size: once; D gene: TRBD1; CDR3 DNA: TGTGCCAGCTCTCCCGGGACAGGGAACTACGAGCAGTACTTC; CDR3 protein: CASSPGTGNYEQYF
J gene: TRBJ2-7; V gene: TRBV6-5; clone size: -; D gene: TRBD2; CDR3 DNA: TGTGCCAGCAGTCCCGGGGGGGAGGCCTACGAGCAGTACTTC; CDR3 protein: CASSPGGEAYEQYF
J gene: TRBJ1-2; V gene: TRBV6-1; clone size: -; D gene: -; CDR3 DNA: TGTGCCAGCAGTGAATCTAATACCTATGGCTACACCTTC; CDR3 protein: CASSESNTYGYTF
J gene: TRBJ2-2; V gene: TRBV5-1; clone size: -; D gene: TRBD1; CDR3 DNA: TGCGCCAGCAGCGCAGTAGGGACAGGGAGAACCGGGGAGCTGTTTTTT; CDR3 protein: CASSAVGTGRTGELFF
J gene: TRBJ2-5; V gene: TRBV30; clone size: -; D gene: -; CDR3 DNA: TGTGCCTGGAGGAAGGGGGGGCCTGTCGAGACCCAGTACTTC; CDR3 protein: CAWRKGGPVETQYF
J gene: TRBJ2-1; V gene: TRBV7-2; clone size: few; D gene: TRBD2; CDR3 DNA: TGTGCCAGCAGCTTGAGCGGGGGGGTCTACAATGAGCAGTTCTTC; CDR3 protein: CASSLSGGVYNEQFF
J gene: TRBJ1-1; V gene: TRBV11-2; clone size: -; D gene: -; CDR3 DNA: TGTGCCAGCAGCTTAGCGGTTGGGAACACTGAAGCTTTCTTT; CDR3 protein: CASSLAVGNTEAFF
J gene: TRBJ1-1; V gene: TRBV6-6; clone size: -; D gene: TRBD1; CDR3 DNA: TGTGCCAGCAGGCAATCCAGGGGGCTGGACACTGAAGCTTTCTTT; CDR3 protein: CASRQSRGLDTEAFF
J gene: TRBJ2-5; V gene: TRBV7-9; clone size: -; D gene: -; CDR3 DNA: TGTGCCAGCAGTTCTAAGGGGTGGCGAGAGACCCAGTACTTC; CDR3 protein: CASSSKGWRETQYF
J gene: TRBJ1-1; V gene: TRBV5-1; clone size: -; D gene: TRBD1; CDR3 DNA: TGCGCCAGCAGCAGAGAGGGGGCTGCTACTGAAGCTTTCTTT; CDR3 protein: CASSREGAATEAFF
J gene: TRBJ1-3; V gene: TRBV11-3; clone size: few; D gene: -; CDR3 DNA: TGTGCCAGCAGCTCTACAGGGTCTTCTGGAAACACCATATATTTT; CDR3 protein: CASSSTGSSGNTIYF
J gene: TRBJ1-1; V gene: TRBV30; clone size: -; D gene: TRBD1; CDR3 DNA: TGTGCCTGGAGTCAAAAATGGGGACAGGGGGACACTGAAGCTTTCTTT; CDR3 protein: CAWSQKWGQGDTEAFF
J gene: TRBJ2-5; V gene: TRBV7-9; clone size: -; D gene: -; CDR3 DNA: TGTGCCAGCAGCTTGTTCGGCGTTCAAGAGACCCAGTACTTC; CDR3 protein: CASSLFGVQETQYF
J gene: TRBJ2-1; V gene: TRBV5-1; clone size: -; D gene: TRBD2; CDR3 DNA: TGCGCCAGCAGCTTAACTAGCGGGGGGGCTACCTACAATGAGCAGTTCTTC; CDR3 protein: CASSLTSGGATYNEQFF
J gene: TRBJ2-6; V gene: TRBV7-8; clone size: -; D gene: -; CDR3 DNA: TGTGCCAGCAGCTCAGATGGGGGCAGGGCCAACGTCCTGACTTTC; CDR3 protein: CASSSDGGRANVLTF
J gene: TRBJ2-3; V gene: TRBV6-4; clone size: -; D gene: TRBD2; CDR3 DNA: TGTGCCAGCAGTGCACGGGAGGGGGAGACAGATACGCAGTATTTT; CDR3 protein: CASSAREGETDTQYF
J gene: TRBJ1-1; V gene: TRBV6-5; clone size: -; D gene: -; CDR3 DNA: TGTGCCAGCAGTTTATCACAGAACACTGAAGCTTTCTTT; CDR3 protein: CASSLSQNTEAFF
J gene: TRBJ2-3; V gene: TRBV7-9; clone size: -; D gene: -; CDR3 DNA: TGTGCCAGCAGCTTAGAGGCGACTCAAACAGATACGCAGTATTTT; CDR3 protein: CASSLEATQTDTQYF
J gene: TRBJ2-3; V gene: TRBV7-9; clone size: -; D gene: TRBD2; CDR3 DNA: TGTGCCAGCAGCCCGGGACTAGCGGGGAGCACAGATACGCAGTATTTT; CDR3 protein: CASSPGLAGSTDTQYF
J gene: TRBJ1-5; V gene: TRBV15; clone size: once; D gene: -; CDR3 DNA: TGTGCCACCAGCAGGGGTACAGGAGTCAATCAGCCCCAGCATTTT; CDR3 protein: CATSRGTGVNQPQHF
J gene: TRBJ2-1; V gene: TRBV4-2; clone size: -; D gene: TRBD2; CDR3 DNA: TGTGCCAGCAGCCCGAGCGGGGGAGATTACAATGAGCAGTTCTTC; CDR3 protein: CASSPSGGDYNEQFF
J gene: TRBJ1-4; V gene: TRBV11-2; clone size: -; D gene: TRBD1; CDR3 DNA: TGTGCCAGCAGCTTAGGGATCCCGGGACAGGGGTCAACTAATGAAAAACTGTTTTTT; CDR3 protein: CASSLGIPGQGSTNEKLFF
J gene: TRBJ2-1; V gene: TRBV6-5; clone size: -; D gene: TRBD1; CDR3 DNA: TGTGCCAGCAGTTACTCCGGGACAGGCACCTACAATGAGCAGTTCTTC; CDR3 protein: CASSYSGTGTYNEQFF
J gene: TRBJ1-3; V gene: TRBV5-6; clone size: -; D gene: -; CDR3 DNA: TGTGCCAGTACTGACAAGAGCTCTGGAAACACCATATATTTT; CDR3 protein: CASTDKSSGNTIYF
J gene: TRBJ1-2; V gene: TRBV10-3; clone size: few; D gene: -; CDR3 DNA: TGTGCCATCAGTGGGACAGCTGAAGGGGGTGGCTACACCTTC; CDR3 protein: CAISGTAEGGGYTF
J gene: TRBJ2-7; V gene: TRBV2; clone size: -; D gene: -; CDR3 DNA: TGTGCCAGCACCCAAGGAGGCACAGGTACCTACGAGCAGTACTTC; CDR3 protein: CASTQGGTGTYEQYF
J gene: TRBJ1-4; V gene: TRBV18; clone size: few; D gene: TRBD1; CDR3 DNA: TGTGCCAGCTCACTCGGGACAGTTAATGAAAAACTGTTTTTT; CDR3 protein: CASSLGTVNEKLFF